What follows describes a single TCR beta chain. The V end lost 0 bases, the J end lost 5 bases, and 13 bases lay between the germline ends. CDR1 is MDHEN, CDR2 SYDVKM, per germline. The CDR3 has 15 amino acids. Authors' analysis steps: By means of reference gene primer amplification, nucleated cell counts were estimated. This table comes from immunoSEQ multiplex PCR, and its TCRdb copy is limited to in-frame clones, with some not included. V and J calls and clone size are as listed in that table; D and trimming were resolved from the DNA. The repertoire holds more than 85,000 clones, with approximately 90% as singletons. This sample was included in a study of blood T cell repertoires in COVID-19.

The sequencing sample was made of peripheral blood. This receptor was taken from a human donor in a cohort sampled during active COVID-19. This chain links TRBV28 with TRBJ2-5; perhaps TRBD2 as D (6 bases). The CDR3 DNA follows: TGTGCCAGCAGTTTATGGTCGGGACGGGGGGAGACCCAGTACTTC. This encodes CASSLWSGRGETQYF.